The T cell receptor (beta chain) described here comes from a study of T cell changes during pregnancy in multiple sclerosis. Germline CDR1 SEHNR, CDR2 FQNEAQ (reference sequence). This CDR3 contains 15 residues. The J segment lost 1 base and the V segment lost 5 bases, leaving 4 bases of the junction unmatched. The table came from immunoSEQ multiplex PCR; TCRdb's copy has only in-frame clones and leaves some out. The sample lists 70,000 or so clones; about 93% were seen once. The TCR sequence derives from a female donor with multiple sclerosis, enrolled in a pregnancy study. The chain is built from TRBV7-9 and TRBJ2-2; 7 nucleotides align to TRBD1. The input for sequencing was CD4+ T cells from peripheral blood mononuclear cells, taken after pregnancy. The CDR3 DNA sequence: TGTGCCAGCAGCGGCCGACAGGGGAACACCGGGGAGCTGTTTTTT. Amino acid sequence: CASSGRQGNTGELFF.